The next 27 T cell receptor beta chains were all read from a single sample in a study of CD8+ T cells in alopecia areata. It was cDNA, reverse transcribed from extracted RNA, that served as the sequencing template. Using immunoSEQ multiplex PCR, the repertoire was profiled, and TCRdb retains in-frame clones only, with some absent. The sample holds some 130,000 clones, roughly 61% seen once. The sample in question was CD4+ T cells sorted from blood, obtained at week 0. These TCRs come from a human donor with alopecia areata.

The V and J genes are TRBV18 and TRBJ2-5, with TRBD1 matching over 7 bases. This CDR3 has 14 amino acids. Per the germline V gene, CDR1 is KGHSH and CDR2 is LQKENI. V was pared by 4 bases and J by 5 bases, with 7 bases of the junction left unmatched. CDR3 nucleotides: TGTGCCAGCTCACTTACAGGGGTTGGTGAGACCCAGTACTTC. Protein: CASSLTGVGETQYF.

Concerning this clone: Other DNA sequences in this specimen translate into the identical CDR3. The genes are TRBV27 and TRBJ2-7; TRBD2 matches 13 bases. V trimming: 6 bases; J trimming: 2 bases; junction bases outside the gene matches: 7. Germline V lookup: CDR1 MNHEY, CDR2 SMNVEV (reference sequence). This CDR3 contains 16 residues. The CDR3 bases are TGTGCCAGCAGCTTACTAGCGGGAGGGTCTCCCTACGAGCAGTACTTC. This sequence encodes CASSLLAGGSPYEQYF.

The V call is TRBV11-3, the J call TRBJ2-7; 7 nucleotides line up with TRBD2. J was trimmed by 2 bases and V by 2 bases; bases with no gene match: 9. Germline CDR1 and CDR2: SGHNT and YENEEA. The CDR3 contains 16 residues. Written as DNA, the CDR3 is TGTGCCAGCAGCTTAAGCGGGGATGCCAGGGCCTACGAGCAGTACTTC. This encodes CASSLSGDARAYEQYF.

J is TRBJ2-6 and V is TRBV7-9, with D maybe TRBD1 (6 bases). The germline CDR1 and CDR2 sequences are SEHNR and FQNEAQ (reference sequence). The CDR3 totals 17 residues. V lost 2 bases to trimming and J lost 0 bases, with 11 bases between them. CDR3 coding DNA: TGTGCCAGCAGCTTAATTGGACAGAACTCTGGGGCCAACGTCCTGACTTTC. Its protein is CASSLIGQNSGANVLTF.

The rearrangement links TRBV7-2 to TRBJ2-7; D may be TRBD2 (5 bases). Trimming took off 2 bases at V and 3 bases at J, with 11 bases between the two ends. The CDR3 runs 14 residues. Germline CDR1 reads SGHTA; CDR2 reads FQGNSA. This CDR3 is CASSLMVGSYEQYF. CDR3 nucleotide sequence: TGTGCCAGCAGCTTAATGGTAGGGAGCTACGAGCAGTACTTC.

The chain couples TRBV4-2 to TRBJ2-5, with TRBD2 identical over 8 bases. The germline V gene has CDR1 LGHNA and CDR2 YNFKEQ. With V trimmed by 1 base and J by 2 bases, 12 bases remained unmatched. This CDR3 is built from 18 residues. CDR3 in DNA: TGTGCCAGCAGCCAAGGTCTCAGGGCGAGCGGGGGACAAGAGACCCAGTACTTC. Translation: CASSQGLRASGGQETQYF.

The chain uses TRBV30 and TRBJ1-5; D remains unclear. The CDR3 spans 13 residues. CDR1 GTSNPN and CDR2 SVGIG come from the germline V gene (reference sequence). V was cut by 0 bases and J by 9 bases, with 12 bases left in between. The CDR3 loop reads CAWSVRPVGPQHF. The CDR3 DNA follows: TGTGCCTGGAGTGTCCGTCCCGTGGGGCCCCAGCATTTT.

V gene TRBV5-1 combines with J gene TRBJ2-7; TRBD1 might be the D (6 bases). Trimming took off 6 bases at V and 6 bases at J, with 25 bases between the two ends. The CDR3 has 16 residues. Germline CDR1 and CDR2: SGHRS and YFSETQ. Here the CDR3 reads CASTRGVGARIREQYF. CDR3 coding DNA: TGCGCCAGCACCAGAGGGGTGGGGGCGCGTATACGCGAGCAGTACTTC.

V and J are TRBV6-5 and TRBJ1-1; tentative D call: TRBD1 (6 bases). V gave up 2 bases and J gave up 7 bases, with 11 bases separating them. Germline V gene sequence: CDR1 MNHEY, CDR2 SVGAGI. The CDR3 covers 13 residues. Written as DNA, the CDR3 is TGTGCCAGCAGTTACCAGGGGCTTAGTGAAGCTTTCTTT. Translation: CASSYQGLSEAFF.

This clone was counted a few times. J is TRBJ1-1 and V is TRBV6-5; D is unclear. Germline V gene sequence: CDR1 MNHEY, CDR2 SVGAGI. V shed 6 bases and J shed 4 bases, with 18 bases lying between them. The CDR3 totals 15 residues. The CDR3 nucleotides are TGTGCCAGCAGCCGTCCCCGGGTGGGTTTCACTGAAGCTTTCTTT. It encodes CASSRPRVGFTEAFF.

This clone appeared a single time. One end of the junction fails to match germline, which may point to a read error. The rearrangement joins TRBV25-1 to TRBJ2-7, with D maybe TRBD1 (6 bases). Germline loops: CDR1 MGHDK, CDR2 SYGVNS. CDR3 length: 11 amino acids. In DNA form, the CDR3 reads TGTGCCAGCAGTGATGGGGGCCCGCTAGCATTC. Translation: CASSDGGPLAF.

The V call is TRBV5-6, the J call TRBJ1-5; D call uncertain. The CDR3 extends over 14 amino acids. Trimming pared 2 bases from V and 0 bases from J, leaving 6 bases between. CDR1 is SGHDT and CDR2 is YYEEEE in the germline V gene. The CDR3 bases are TGTGCCAGCAGCTTTAGGCCTAGCAATCAGCCCCAGCATTTT. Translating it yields CASSFRPSNQPQHF. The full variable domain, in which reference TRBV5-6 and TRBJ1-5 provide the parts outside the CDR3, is DAGVTQSPTHLIKTRGQQVTLRCSPKSGHDTVSWYQQALGQGPQFIFQYYEEEERQRGNFPDRFSGHQFPNYSSELNVNALLLGDSALYLCASSFRPSNQPQHFGDGTRLSIL.

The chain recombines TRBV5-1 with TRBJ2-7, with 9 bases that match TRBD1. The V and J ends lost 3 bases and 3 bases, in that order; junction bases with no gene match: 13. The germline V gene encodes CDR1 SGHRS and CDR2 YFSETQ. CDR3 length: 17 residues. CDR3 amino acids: CASSSVLTTGGLYEQYF. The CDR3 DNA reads TGCGCCAGCAGCTCCGTACTCACCACAGGGGGCCTCTACGAGCAGTACTTC.

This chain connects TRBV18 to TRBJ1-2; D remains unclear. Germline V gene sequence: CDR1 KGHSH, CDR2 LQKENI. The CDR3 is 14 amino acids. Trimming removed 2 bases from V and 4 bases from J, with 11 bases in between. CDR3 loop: CASSPVEGFYGYTF. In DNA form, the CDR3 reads TGTGCCAGCTCACCAGTAGAGGGCTTCTATGGCTACACCTTC.

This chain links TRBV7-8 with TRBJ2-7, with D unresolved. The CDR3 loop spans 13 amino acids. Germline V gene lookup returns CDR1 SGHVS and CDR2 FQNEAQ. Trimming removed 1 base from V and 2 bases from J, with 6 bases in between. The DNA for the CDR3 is TGTGCCAGCAGCTTAGTCCGAGCCTACGAGCAGTACTTC. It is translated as CASSLVRAYEQYF.

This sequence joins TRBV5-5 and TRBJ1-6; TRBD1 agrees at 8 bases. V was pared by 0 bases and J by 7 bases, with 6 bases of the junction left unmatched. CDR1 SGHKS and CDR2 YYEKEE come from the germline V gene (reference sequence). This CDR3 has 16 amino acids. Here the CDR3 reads CASSLDHRGENSPLHF. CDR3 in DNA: TGTGCCAGCAGCTTGGACCACAGGGGGGAAAATTCACCCCTCCACTTT.

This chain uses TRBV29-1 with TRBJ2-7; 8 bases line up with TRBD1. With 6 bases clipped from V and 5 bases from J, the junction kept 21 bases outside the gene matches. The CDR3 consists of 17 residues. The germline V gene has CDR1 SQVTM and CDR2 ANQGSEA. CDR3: CSVRNGADRGVSDEQYF. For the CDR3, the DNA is TGCAGCGTGCGAAATGGTGCAGACAGGGGAGTTTCAGACGAGCAGTACTTC.

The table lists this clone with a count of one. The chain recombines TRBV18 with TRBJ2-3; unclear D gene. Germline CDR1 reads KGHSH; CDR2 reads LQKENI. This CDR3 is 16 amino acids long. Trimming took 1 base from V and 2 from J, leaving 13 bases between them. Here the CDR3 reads CASSPRNMGITDTQYF. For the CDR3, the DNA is TGTGCCAGCTCACCACGAAATATGGGAATCACAGATACGCAGTATTTT. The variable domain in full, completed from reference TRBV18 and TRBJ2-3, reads NAGVMQNPRHLVRRRGQEARLRCSPMKGHSHVYWYRQLPEEGLKFMVYLQKENIIDESGMPKERFSAEFPKEGPSILRIQQVVRGDSAAYFCASSPRNMGITDTQYFGPGTRLTVL.

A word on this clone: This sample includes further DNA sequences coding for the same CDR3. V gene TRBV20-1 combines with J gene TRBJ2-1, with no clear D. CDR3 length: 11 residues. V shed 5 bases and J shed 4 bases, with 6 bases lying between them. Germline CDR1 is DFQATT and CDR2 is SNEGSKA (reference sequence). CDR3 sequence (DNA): TGCAGTGCTGGGGTGTACAATGAGCAGTTCTTC. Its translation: CSAGVYNEQFF.

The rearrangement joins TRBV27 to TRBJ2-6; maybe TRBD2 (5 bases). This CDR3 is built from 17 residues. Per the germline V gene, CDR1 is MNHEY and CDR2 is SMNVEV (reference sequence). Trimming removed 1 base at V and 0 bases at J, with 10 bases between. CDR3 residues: CASSLYSGSSGANVLTF. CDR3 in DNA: TGTGCCAGCAGTTTATATTCGGGGAGCTCTGGGGCCAACGTCCTGACTTTC.

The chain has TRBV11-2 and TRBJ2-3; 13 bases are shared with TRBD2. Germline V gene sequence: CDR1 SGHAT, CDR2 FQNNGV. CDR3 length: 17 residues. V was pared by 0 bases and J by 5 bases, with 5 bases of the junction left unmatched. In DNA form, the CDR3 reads TGTGCCAGCAGCTTAGAAGGACTAGCGGGAGCGGGAGATACGCAGTATTTT. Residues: CASSLEGLAGAGDTQYF.

The CDR3 sequence: CASSLVYNEQFF. As DNA, the CDR3 is TGTGCCAGCAGCTTAGTCTACAATGAGCAGTTCTTC. The chain carries TRBV7-2 and TRBJ2-1; no clear D. The CDR3 runs to 12 residues. Trimming pared 1 base from V and 3 bases from J, leaving 1 base between. Germline-derived CDR1 and CDR2 are SGHTA and FQGNSA.

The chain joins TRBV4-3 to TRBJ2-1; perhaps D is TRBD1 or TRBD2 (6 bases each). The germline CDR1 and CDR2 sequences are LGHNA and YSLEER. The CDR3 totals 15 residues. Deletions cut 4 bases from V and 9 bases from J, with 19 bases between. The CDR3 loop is CASSLRPSGEVEQFF. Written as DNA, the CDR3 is TGCGCCAGCAGCCTAAGGCCGTCAGGGGAGGTTGAGCAGTTCTTC.

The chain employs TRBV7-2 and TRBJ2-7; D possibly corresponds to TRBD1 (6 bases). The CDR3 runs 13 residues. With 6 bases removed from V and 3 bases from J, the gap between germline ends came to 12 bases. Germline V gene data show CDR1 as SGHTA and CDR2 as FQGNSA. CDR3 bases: TGTGCCAGCAGTCGGGACATGGACTACGAGCAGTACTTC. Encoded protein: CASSRDMDYEQYF.

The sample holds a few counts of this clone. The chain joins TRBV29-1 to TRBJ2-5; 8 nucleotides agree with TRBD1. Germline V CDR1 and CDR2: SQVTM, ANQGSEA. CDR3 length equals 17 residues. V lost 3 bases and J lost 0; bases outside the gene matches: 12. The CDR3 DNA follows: TGCAGCGTTGAGTCAGGTCAGGGGGCGCTGTACCAAGAGACCCAGTACTTC. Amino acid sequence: CSVESGQGALYQETQYF.

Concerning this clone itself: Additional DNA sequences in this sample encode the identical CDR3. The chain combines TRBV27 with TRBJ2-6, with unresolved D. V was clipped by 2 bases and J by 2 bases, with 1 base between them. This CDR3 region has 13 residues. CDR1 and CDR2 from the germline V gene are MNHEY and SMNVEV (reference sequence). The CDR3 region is CASSLAGANVLTF. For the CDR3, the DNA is TGTGCCAGCAGTTTAGCTGGGGCCAACGTCCTGACTTTC.

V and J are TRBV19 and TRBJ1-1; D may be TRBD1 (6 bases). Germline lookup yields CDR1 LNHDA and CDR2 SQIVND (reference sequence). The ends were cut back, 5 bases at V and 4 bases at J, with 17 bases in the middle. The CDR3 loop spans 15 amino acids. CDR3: CASSSRQVQVTEAFF. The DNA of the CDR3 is TGTGCCAGTAGTTCTAGACAGGTTCAGGTCACTGAAGCTTTCTTT.